These 16 T cell receptor beta chains originate from one sample sequenced in a study of blood T cells in healthy people across ages. A second PCR of about 7 to 12 cycles used a sample-barcoded 5' primer and a J-beta primer mix. One entry per CDR3 protein results from TCRdb running MiXCR on the 5' RACE reads. The table has about 1,800,000 distinct CDR3 sequences, under 30% seen once. The sequenced material came from blood. All receptors derive from a woman in her twenties or thirties in good health.

The DNA for the CDR3 is TGTGCCACCAGCGGCGAGTACCGGGGGGAAGCTTTCTTT. This encodes CATSGEYRGEAFF. J is TRBJ1-1 and V is TRBV15; the D gene is possibly TRBD1 (5 bases). Germline V gene lookup returns CDR1 LNHNV and CDR2 YYDKDF (reference sequence). V dropped 5 bases and J dropped 8 bases, with 15 bases sitting between them. CDR3 length: 13 amino acids.

The chain joins TRBV28 to TRBJ1-2, with 12 nucleotides matching TRBD1. V trimming: 6 bases; J trimming: 4 bases; junction bases outside the gene matches: 9. Looked up from germline, CDR1 is MDHEN and CDR2 is SYDVKM. This CDR3 contains 16 residues. The CDR3 sequence is CASRPGQGAVSYGYTF. CDR3 coding DNA: TGTGCCAGCAGACCGGGACAGGGGGCTGTGAGCTATGGCTACACCTTC.

The genes are TRBV5-1 and TRBJ2-1; 9 nucleotides match TRBD2. The CDR3 is 16 residues long. V shed 5 bases, J shed 2 bases, and the junction held 8 bases outside the gene matches. Germline V lookup: CDR1 SGHRS, CDR2 YFSETQ. The CDR3 nucleotides are TGCGCCAGCAGGGAAGAGGCGGGGGGGACCTACAATGAGCAGTTCTTC. Protein: CASREEAGGTYNEQFF.

The chain combines TRBV2 with TRBJ2-3, with D uncertain. The V gene lost 5 bases and the J gene lost 2 bases, with 14 bases spanning the gap. Germline values: CDR1 SNHLY, CDR2 FYNNEI. There are 15 residues in the CDR3. CDR3 bases: TGTGCCAGCAGTAAGGACGGAATGGACACAGATACGCAGTATTTT. Translation gives CASSKDGMDTDTQYF. The whole variable domain, remainder taken from reference TRBV2 and TRBJ2-3, is EPEVTQTPSHQVTQMGQEVILRCVPISNHLYFYWYRQILGQKVEFLVSFYNNEISEKSEIFDDQFSVERPDGSNFTLKIRSTKLEDSAMYFCASSKDGMDTDTQYFGPGTRLTVL.

This clonotype was counted a few times. The CDR3 nucleotides are TGCAGTGCTAGAGATGGCGGGGGGCCAGGGGGGACCCAGTACTTC. Translation: CSARDGGGPGGTQYF. This chain joins TRBV20-1 and TRBJ2-5, with D perhaps TRBD2 (8 bases). The CDR3 spans 15 residues. The V and J ends lost 0 bases and 7 bases respectively, with 18 bases between them. CDR1 and CDR2 from the germline V gene are DFQATT and SNEGSKA (reference sequence).

V and J are TRBV11-2 and TRBJ1-2; 7 nucleotides match TRBD1. Germline CDR1 SGHAT, CDR2 FQNNGV. The CDR3 is 13 amino acids. Trimming removed 4 bases from V and 7 bases from J; junction bases left unmatched: 6. In DNA form, the CDR3 reads TGTGCCAGCAGCTCCGCAGGGGGTTTTGGCTACACCTTC. Its protein product is CASSSAGGFGYTF.

This clonotype showed up many times. This chain uses TRBV5-5 with TRBJ1-1; the D gene is possibly TRBD1 (5 bases). Trimming took off 3 bases at V and 5 bases at J, with 14 bases between the two ends. The V gene's germline CDR1 is SGHKS and CDR2 YYEKEE (reference sequence). CDR3 length equals 14 residues. As DNA, the CDR3 is TGTGCCAGCAGCTCGGACCGGGGCCGGACTGAAGCTTTCTTT. The encoded protein is CASSSDRGRTEAFF.

This clonotype was counted ten times or more. The CDR3 loop reads CASSGWLQGAYEQYF. For the CDR3, the DNA is TGTGCCAGCAGTGGATGGTTACAGGGTGCGTACGAGCAGTACTTC. The J gene is TRBJ2-7, the V gene TRBV27; D perhaps matches TRBD1 (6 bases). The germline V gene has CDR1 MNHEY and CDR2 SMNVEV (reference sequence). The CDR3 loop spans 15 amino acids. Trimming stripped 5 bases from V and 4 bases from J, with 18 bases between.

This clonotype was counted only a few times. The rearrangement joins TRBV5-1 to TRBJ2-1; a possible D gene is TRBD2 (5 bases). Germline CDR1 SGHRS, CDR2 YFSETQ. The CDR3 sequence is 14 residues long. Trimming pared 7 bases from V and 5 bases from J, leaving 16 bases between. The CDR3 DNA is TGCGCCAGCGGCCGCCTTGGGAGAGACAATGAGCAGTTCTTC. Residues: CASGRLGRDNEQFF.

This chain joins TRBV28 and TRBJ1-2, with D unclear. With 6 bases removed from V and 4 bases from J, the gap between germline ends came to 12 bases. The germline gives CDR1 MDHEN, CDR2 SYDVKM. The CDR3 is 13 amino acids. CDR3 nucleotides: TGTGCCAGCAGGTCACCGGGTCGCTATGGCTACACCTTC. It codes for CASRSPGRYGYTF.

This chain uses TRBV10-3 with TRBJ2-7, with D possibly matching TRBD2 (5 bases). Germline values: CDR1 ENHRY, CDR2 SYGVKD. CDR3 length equals 14 residues. Between the trimmed V and J ends, which lost 4 bases and 0 bases, there was a span of 10 bases. CDR3 sequence: CAISAGISSYEQYF. CDR3 coding DNA: TGTGCCATCAGTGCCGGGATTAGCTCCTACGAGCAGTACTTC.

This clonotype was detected only a few times. The V and J genes are TRBV2 and TRBJ2-1; D is unresolved. Per the germline V gene, CDR1 is SNHLY and CDR2 is FYNNEI. The CDR3 contains 14 residues. Trimming removed 6 bases at V and 4 bases at J, with 13 bases between. DNA of the CDR3: TGTGCCAGCAGCCCCGAACAGACTTACAATGAGCAGTTCTTC. As protein: CASSPEQTYNEQFF.

This clonotype was observed a handful of times. The chain joins TRBV6-2 or TRBV6-3 to TRBJ2-6; perhaps TRBD1 as D (6 bases). The V end was cut by 5 bases, the J end by 0 bases, with 11 bases between. The CDR3 extends over 16 amino acids. Germline V CDR1 and CDR2: MNHEY, SVGEGT. The CDR3 loop reads CASSPHRASGANVLTF. The CDR3 nucleotides are TGTGCCAGCAGTCCTCACAGGGCCTCTGGGGCCAACGTCCTGACTTTC.

The CDR3 spells CASSHRTSAGYEQYF. CDR3 nucleotide sequence: TGTGCCAGCAGCCATCGGACTAGCGCGGGTTACGAGCAGTACTTC. This chain links TRBV14 with TRBJ2-7; 9 bases agree with TRBD2. Germline lookup yields CDR1 SGHDN and CDR2 FVKESK. The junction had 7 bases not matched to a gene; V was cut back by 3 bases and J by 4 bases. This CDR3 region has 15 residues.

This clonotype was detected many times. V usage is TRBV12-3 or TRBV12-4 and J usage is TRBJ2-7, with a possible D match to TRBD2 (5 bases). V was clipped by 6 bases and J by 1 base, with 10 bases between them. The CDR3 has 13 amino acids. Here the CDR3 reads CASRRALSYEQYF. For the CDR3, the DNA is TGTGCCAGCAGGAGGGCCCTATCCTACGAGCAGTACTTC.

V gene TRBV7-2 combines with J gene TRBJ1-2, with TRBD1 matching over 8 bases. The germline CDR1 and CDR2 sequences are SGHTA and FQGNSA. Trimming removed 4 bases from V and 1 base from J; junction bases left unmatched: 8. The length of the CDR3 is 16 residues. CDR3 region: CASSSGGQGVNYGYTF. CDR3 DNA sequence: TGTGCCAGCAGCTCTGGAGGACAGGGTGTTAACTATGGCTACACCTTC.